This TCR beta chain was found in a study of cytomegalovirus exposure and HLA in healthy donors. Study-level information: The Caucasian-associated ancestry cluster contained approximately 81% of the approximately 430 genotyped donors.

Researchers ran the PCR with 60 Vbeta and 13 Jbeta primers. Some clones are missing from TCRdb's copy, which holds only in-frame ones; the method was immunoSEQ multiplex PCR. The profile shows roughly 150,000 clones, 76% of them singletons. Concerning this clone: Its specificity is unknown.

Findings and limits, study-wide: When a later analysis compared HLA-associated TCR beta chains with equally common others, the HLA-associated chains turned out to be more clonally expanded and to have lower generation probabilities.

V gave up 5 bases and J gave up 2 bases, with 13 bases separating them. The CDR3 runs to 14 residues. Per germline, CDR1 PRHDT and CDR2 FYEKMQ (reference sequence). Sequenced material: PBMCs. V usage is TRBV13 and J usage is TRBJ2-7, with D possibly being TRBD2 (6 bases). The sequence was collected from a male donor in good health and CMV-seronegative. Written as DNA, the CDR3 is TGTGCCAGCAGCCCCTCGGGGAGGCCCTACGAGCAGTACTTC. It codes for CASSPSGRPYEQYF.